This T cell receptor (beta chain) was obtained from a study of blood T cells in healthy people across ages. It was with a sample-barcoded 5' primer and a J-beta primer mix that a second PCR of roughly 7 to 12 cycles was run. MiXCR was run by TCRdb on the 5' RACE reads, yielding one entry per CDR3 protein. The table records hundreds of thousands of distinct CDR3 sequences, roughly 21% of them present only once. Germline lookup yields CDR1 MDHEN and CDR2 SYDVKM. The CDR3 has 15 residues if both end residues are counted. Points on this clonotype: No DNA is shown, since the ends of the CDR3 on it are uncertain; the CDR3 is the one TCRdb lists.

This TCR derives from a man between 65 and 85 years old in good health. Material for sequencing was blood. The J gene is TRBJ2-7, the V gene TRBV28; no check of the table's D call, TRBD1, against the DNA was made. The CDR3 protein is CASSSSGGTPYEQYF.